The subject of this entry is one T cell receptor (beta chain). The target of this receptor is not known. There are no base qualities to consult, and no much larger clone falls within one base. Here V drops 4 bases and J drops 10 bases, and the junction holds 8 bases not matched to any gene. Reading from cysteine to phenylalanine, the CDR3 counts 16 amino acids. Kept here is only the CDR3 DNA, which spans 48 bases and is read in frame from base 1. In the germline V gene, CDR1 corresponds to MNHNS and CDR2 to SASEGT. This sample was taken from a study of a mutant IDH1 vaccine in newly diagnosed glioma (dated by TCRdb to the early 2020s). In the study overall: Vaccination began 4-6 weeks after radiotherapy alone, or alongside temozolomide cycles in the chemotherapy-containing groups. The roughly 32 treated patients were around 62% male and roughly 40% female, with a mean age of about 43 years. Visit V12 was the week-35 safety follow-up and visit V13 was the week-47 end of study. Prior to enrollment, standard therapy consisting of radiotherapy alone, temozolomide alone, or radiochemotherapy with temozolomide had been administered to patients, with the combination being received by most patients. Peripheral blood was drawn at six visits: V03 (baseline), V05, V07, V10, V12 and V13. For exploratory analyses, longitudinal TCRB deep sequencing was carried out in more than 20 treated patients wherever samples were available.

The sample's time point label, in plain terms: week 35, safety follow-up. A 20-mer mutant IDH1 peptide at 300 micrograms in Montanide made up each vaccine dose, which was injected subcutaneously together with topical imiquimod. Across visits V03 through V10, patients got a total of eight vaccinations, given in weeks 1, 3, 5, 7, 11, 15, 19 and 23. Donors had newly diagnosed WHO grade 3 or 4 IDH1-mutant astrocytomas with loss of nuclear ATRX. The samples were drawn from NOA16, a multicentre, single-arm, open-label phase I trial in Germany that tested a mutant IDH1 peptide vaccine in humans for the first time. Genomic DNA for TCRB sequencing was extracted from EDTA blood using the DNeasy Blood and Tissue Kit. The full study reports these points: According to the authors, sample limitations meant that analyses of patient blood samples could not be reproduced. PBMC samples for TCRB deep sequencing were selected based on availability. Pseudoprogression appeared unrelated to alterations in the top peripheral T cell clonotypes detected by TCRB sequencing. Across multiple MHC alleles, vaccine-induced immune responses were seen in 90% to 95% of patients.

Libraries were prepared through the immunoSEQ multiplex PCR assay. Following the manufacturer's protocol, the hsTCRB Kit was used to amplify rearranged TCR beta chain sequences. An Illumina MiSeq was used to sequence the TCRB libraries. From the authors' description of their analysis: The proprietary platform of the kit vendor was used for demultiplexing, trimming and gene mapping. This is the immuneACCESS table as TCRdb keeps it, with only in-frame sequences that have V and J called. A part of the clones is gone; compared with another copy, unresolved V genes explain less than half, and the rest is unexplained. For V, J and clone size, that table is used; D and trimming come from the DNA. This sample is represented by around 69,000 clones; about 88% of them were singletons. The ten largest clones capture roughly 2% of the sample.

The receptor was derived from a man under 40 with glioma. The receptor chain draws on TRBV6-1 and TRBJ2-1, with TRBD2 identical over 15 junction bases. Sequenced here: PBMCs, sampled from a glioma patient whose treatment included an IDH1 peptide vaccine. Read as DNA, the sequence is TGTGCCAGCAGTGTCTCCGGGACTAGCGGGGGGCGCGAGCAGTTCTTC. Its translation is CASSVSGTSGGREQFF.